This T cell receptor (beta chain) was identified during a study of cytomegalovirus exposure and HLA in healthy donors. Study-level findings and limits: Using the classifier, cytomegalovirus status was reportedly diagnosed with high specificity and sensitivity. A prior analysis recorded that most TCR beta V segments were productive about 87% or about 30% of the time. Among CMV-associated TCR beta chains, most appeared HLA-restricted in a later analysis.

Losses at the gene ends were 2 bases for V and 5 bases for J; bases not matched to a gene: 6. CDR3 length equals 16 residues. In germline, CDR1 is WSHSY, CDR2 SAAADI. This clone has more than one count but fewer than ten. The antigen remains undetermined. PCR amplification relied on 60 Vbeta primers (plus 13 Jbeta primers). Profiling relied on immunoSEQ multiplex PCR, and the TCRdb table lists in-frame clones only, not all of them. The profile covers 130,000 or so clones, with approximately 10% appearing a single time and 5.5% to 8% taken by the ten largest. This receptor was identified in a woman between 40 and 50 years old in good health and CMV-seropositive. The V call is TRBV10-2, the J call TRBJ2-3; 11 bases agree with TRBD2. Material for sequencing was PBMCs. The CDR3 is CASSEGIAGGQDTQYF. As DNA, the CDR3 is TGCGCCAGCAGTGAGGGGATAGCGGGGGGGCAAGATACGCAGTATTTT.